These T cell receptor beta chains were read from a single sample in a study of T-cell memory formation after mild COVID-19. One entry per CDR3 protein results from TCRdb running MiXCR on the 5' RACE reads. Of around 510,000 distinct CDR3 sequences in the sample, less than 25% are singletons; the top ten hold 7.5% to 9.5%. Sequencing input: PBMCs or a T cell subset sorted from them (not recorded which). The receptors originated from an adult woman who had mild COVID-19 (a few samples of this study predate the infection). Cell type and time point are not known. CDR3s include the opening cysteine and the closing phenylalanine or tryptophan. Each record gives: clone size, J gene, V gene, D gene, CDR3 DNA, CDR3 protein. A D gene is named only where the DNA matches it firmly. The size field is filled for only some rows; it gives once, few, many or a size class.

>-|TRBJ2-7|TRBV7-9|-
TGTGCCAGCAGCTTTACCGGGACATGGGAGCAGTACTTC
CASSFTGTWEQYF
>-|TRBJ2-5|TRBV7-3|-
TGTGCCAGCAGCAAAGGACTCCCTGGGGAGACCCAGTACTTC
CASSKGLPGETQYF
>few|TRBJ2-2|TRBV4-1|-
TGCGCCAGCAGTAGGCAATCGAACACCGGGGAGCTGTTTTTT
CASSRQSNTGELFF
>few|TRBJ2-3|TRBV7-3|TRBD2
TGTGCCAGCAGCACTATCGGGGGGGATACGCAGTATTTT
CASSTIGGDTQYF
>few|TRBJ2-7|TRBV20-1|-
TGCAGTGCTAGAGATCGGGGACGGATATACGAGCAGTACTTC
CSARDRGRIYEQYF
>-|TRBJ1-1|TRBV20-1|-
TGCAGTGCTAGAGATCGCGGAATTGAAGCTTTCTTT
CSARDRGIEAFF
>few|TRBJ2-2|TRBV11-2|-
TGTGCCAGCAGCTTAATACGAGGGCGGGTTAGCACCGGGGAGCTGTTTTTT
CASSLIRGRVSTGELFF
>-|TRBJ2-7|TRBV27|-
TGTGCCAGCAGTTTATCACGGATCTACGAGCAGTACTTC
CASSLSRIYEQYF
>many|TRBJ2-7|TRBV7-3|-
TGTGCCAGCAGCTTAGTACAGGGACGGGAGCAGTACTTC
CASSLVQGREQYF
>-|TRBJ1-2|TRBV4-3|TRBD1
TGCGCCAGCAGCCAAGATCGTTTTGGACAGGGTGACGGCTACACCTTC
CASSQDRFGQGDGYTF
>-|TRBJ2-1|TRBV24-1|-
TGTGCCACCAGTGATTTGAACCCGGCCGGAAACAATGAGCAGTTCTTC
CATSDLNPAGNNEQFF
>-|TRBJ2-1|TRBV21-1|-
TGTGCCAGCAGCAAAAAAAGGGGAGGGGGCTTC
CASSKKRGGGF
>few|TRBJ1-5|TRBV6-1|-
TGTGCCAGCAGTCAGACCCGGGGGGGCAGAGGCAATCAGCCCCAGCATTTT
CASSQTRGGRGNQPQHF
>-|TRBJ1-2|TRBV6-5|-
TGTGCCAGCAGTTACGGGGTGAGAACAGGGCTTGGCTACACCTTC
CASSYGVRTGLGYTF
>-|TRBJ2-2|TRBV12-3/TRBV12-4|TRBD1
TGTGCCAGCAGACCCGGACAGGGCTTCACCGGGGAGCTGTTTTTT
CASRPGQGFTGELFF
>-|TRBJ2-5|TRBV18|-
TGTGCCAGCTCGCCGGGGGCGGCGGGAGTACAAGAGACCCAGTACTTC
CASSPGAAGVQETQYF
>-|TRBJ2-1|TRBV12-3/TRBV12-4|TRBD2
TGTGCCAGCAGTCTCTATAGCGGGAGGGACGATGAGCAGTTCTTC
CASSLYSGRDDEQFF
>-|TRBJ2-4|TRBV6-4|-
TGTGCCAGCAGTGACTCTGGAGGGAGCAACATTCAGTACTTC
CASSDSGGSNIQYF
>-|TRBJ2-2|TRBV7-9|-
TGTGCCAGCAGCACAGCGGGACAATTAGCAGGGGAGCTGTTTTTT
CASSTAGQLAGELFF
>few|TRBJ2-7|TRBV13|TRBD2
TGTGCCAGCAGCTTAGGACTAGCGGGAGACCCGTCCTACGAGCAGTACTTC
CASSLGLAGDPSYEQYF
>-|TRBJ2-1|TRBV18|-
TGTGCCAGCTCACCCCCGTCACCCATCGGGAGTTCCTACAATGAGCAGTTCTTC
CASSPPSPIGSSYNEQFF
>-|TRBJ2-3|TRBV7-8|-
TGTGCCAGCAGCTTAGCCCGAGGTCGGGCTACCCGAGGAGGTCCTGGGACAGATACGCAGTATTTT
CASSLARGRATRGGPGTDTQYF
>few|TRBJ1-1|TRBV4-3|-
TGCGCCAGCAGCCAAGAGGGACGGGTCGGGAGGGAAGCTTTCTTT
CASSQEGRVGREAFF
>-|TRBJ2-3|TRBV7-9|-
TGTGCCAGCAGCTTTCACAGAGACCGAGACACAGATACGCAGTATTTT
CASSFHRDRDTDTQYF
>-|TRBJ2-4|TRBV24-1|-
TGTGCCACCAGTGAAGCGCAGGGAAACAAAAACATTCAGTACTTC
CATSEAQGNKNIQYF
>-|TRBJ2-5|TRBV29-1|-
TGCAGCGTTGAAGGACGGGGCCGGGAGACCCAGTACTTC
CSVEGRGRETQYF
>many|TRBJ1-2|TRBV20-1|-
TGCAGTGCTAGAGATCGGGCAGGGACTGCCTATGGCTACACCTTC
CSARDRAGTAYGYTF
>-|TRBJ1-6|TRBV6-1|-
TGTGCCAGCACCAAAGATGGCCGCGGGGCCCTCCACTTT
CASTKDGRGALHF
>few|TRBJ2-1|TRBV5-1|-
TGCGCCAGCAGCCAAATGGGCGGGGTTTCCTACAATGAGCAGTTCTTC
CASSQMGGVSYNEQFF
>once|TRBJ1-3|TRBV19|-
TGTGCCAGTAGAGAACAGATCCTTGGAAACACCATATATTTT
CASREQILGNTIYF
>few|TRBJ2-1|TRBV5-1|TRBD2
TGCGCCAGCAGCCGGGCGGGGGAGCACAATGAGCAGTTCTTC
CASSRAGEHNEQFF
>few|TRBJ2-1|TRBV2|-
TGTGCCAGCAGTGAACGGTTTCCGGGGGCGCAGTTCTTC
CASSERFPGAQFF
>few|TRBJ2-7|TRBV12-3/TRBV12-4|-
TGTGCCAGCAGTTCCGATCAACGCAGCTCCTACGAGCAGTACTTC
CASSSDQRSSYEQYF
>-|TRBJ2-3|TRBV7-9|TRBD1
TGTGCCAGCACCGCGAATTGGGACAGGGACGGCACAGATACGCAGTATTTT
CASTANWDRDGTDTQYF
>-|TRBJ2-1|TRBV5-1|TRBD2
TGCGCCAGCAGCGCCGGGACTAGCACTGGCAATGAGCAGTTCTTC
CASSAGTSTGNEQFF
>-|TRBJ2-3|TRBV4-2|-
TGTGCCAGCAGCCAAGATTACCCCACCCCCAAGGATACGCAGTATTTT
CASSQDYPTPKDTQYF
>-|TRBJ1-1|TRBV6-5|TRBD1
TGTGCCAGCAGCGCCGACAGGGCTGAAGCTTTCTTT
CASSADRAEAFF
>once|TRBJ2-1|TRBV19|-
TGTGCCAGTAGTATAAGGCAGGGAATACGCAATGAGCAGTTCTTC
CASSIRQGIRNEQFF
>-|TRBJ2-7|TRBV20-1|TRBD2
TGCAGTGCATCAAAGGGACTAGCGGGGGGCCTCACCTACGAGCAGTACTTC
CSASKGLAGGLTYEQYF
>few|TRBJ2-5|TRBV11-3|-
TGTGCCAGCAGCTTGGGCCCACGGGTCTGGGAGACCCAGTACTTC
CASSLGPRVWETQYF
>-|TRBJ2-2|TRBV7-9|-
TGTGCCAGCAGCCCGGTTTCAGGGGAGCTGTTTTTT
CASSPVSGELFF
>-|TRBJ1-2|TRBV19|-
TGTGCCAGTAGTCCCGGGACCGCCTACTATGGCTACACCTTC
CASSPGTAYYGYTF
>-|TRBJ1-1|TRBV5-1|-
TGCGCCAGCAGCTTGTTCGAGCCTAACACTGAAGCTTTCTTT
CASSLFEPNTEAFF
>-|TRBJ1-5|TRBV6-5|-
TGTGCCAGCAGGAAGATCCGGGACACGTCCCAGCATTTT
CASRKIRDTSQHF
>few|TRBJ2-5|TRBV5-1|TRBD2
TGCGCCAGCAGCTTGGCCCCTAGCGGGGCCCTGGAGACCCAGTACTTC
CASSLAPSGALETQYF
>-|TRBJ1-2|TRBV20-1|TRBD1
TGCAGTGCTCCGGACAGGGAAAAAACTAACTATGGCTACACCTTC
CSAPDREKTNYGYTF
>-|TRBJ2-5|TRBV5-1|TRBD2
TGCGCCAGCGCGCGGGGGAAACAAGAGACCCAGTACTTC
CASARGKQETQYF
>-|TRBJ2-3|TRBV20-1|-
TGCAGTGCTGTACAACCGGGACTGCGGGCAGATACGCAGTATTTT
CSAVQPGLRADTQYF
>-|TRBJ2-3|TRBV6-1|TRBD2
TGTGCCAGCCCAAGGGGAGCGGGGGGTAGCACAGATACGCAGTATTTT
CASPRGAGGSTDTQYF
>-|TRBJ1-6|TRBV30|-
TGTGCCTGGAGTGCTCCGGGACTGGGGAATTCACCCCTCCACTTT
CAWSAPGLGNSPLHF
>-|TRBJ1-5|TRBV12-3/TRBV12-4|TRBD1
TGTGCCAGCAGTTTAGCGGGGCAGGGGGGCAATCAGCCCCAGCATTTT
CASSLAGQGGNQPQHF
>-|TRBJ2-2|TRBV13|-
TGTGCCAGCAGCCTCAGTCGTCGGGACCCCGGGGAGCTGTTTTTT
CASSLSRRDPGELFF
>-|TRBJ2-7|TRBV9|TRBD1
TGTGCCAGCAGCGTAGGACAGGGATCCTACTACGAGCAGTACTTC
CASSVGQGSYYEQYF
>few|TRBJ2-2|TRBV19|-
TGTGCCAGTAGTATGGGGCCCCGGGGCACCGGGGAGCTGTTTTTT
CASSMGPRGTGELFF